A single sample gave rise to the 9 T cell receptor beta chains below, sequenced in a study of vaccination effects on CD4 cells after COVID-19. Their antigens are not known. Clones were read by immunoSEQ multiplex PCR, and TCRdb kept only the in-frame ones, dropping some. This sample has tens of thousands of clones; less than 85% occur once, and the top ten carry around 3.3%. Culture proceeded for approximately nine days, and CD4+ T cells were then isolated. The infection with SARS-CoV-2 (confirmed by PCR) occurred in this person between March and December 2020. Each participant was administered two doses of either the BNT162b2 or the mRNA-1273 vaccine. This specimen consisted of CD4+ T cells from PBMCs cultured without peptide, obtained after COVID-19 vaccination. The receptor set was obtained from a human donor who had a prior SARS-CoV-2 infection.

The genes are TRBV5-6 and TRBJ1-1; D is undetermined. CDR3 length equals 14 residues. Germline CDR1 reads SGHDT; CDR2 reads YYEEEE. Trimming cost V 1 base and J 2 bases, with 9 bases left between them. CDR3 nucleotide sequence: TGTGCCAGCAGCTTGTCCCCAATTAACACTGAAGCTTTCTTT. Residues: CASSLSPINTEAFF. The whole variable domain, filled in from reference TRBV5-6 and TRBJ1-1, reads DAGVTQSPTHLIKTRGQQVTLRCSPKSGHDTVSWYQQALGQGPQFIFQYYEEEERQRGNFPDRFSGHQFPNYSSELNVNALLLGDSALYLCASSLSPINTEAFFGQGTRLTVV.

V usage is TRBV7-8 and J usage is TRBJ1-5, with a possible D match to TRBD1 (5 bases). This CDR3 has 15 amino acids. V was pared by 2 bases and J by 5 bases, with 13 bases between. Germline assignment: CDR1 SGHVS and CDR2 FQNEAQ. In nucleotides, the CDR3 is TGTGCCAGCAGCTTATACTGGGAACAGGATCAGCCCCAGCATTTT. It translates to CASSLYWEQDQPQHF.

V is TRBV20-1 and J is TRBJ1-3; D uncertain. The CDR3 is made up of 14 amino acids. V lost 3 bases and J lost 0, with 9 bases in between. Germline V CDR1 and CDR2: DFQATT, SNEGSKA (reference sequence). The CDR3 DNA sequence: TGCAGTGCTAGTGGCAGAAGCTCTGGAAACACCATATATTTT. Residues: CSASGRSSGNTIYF.

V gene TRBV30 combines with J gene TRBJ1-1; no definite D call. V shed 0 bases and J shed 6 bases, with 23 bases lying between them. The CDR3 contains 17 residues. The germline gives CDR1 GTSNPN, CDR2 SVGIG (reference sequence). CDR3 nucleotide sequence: TGTGCCTGGAGTGTGGCCGAAAACTACCTGGCCCCACCTGAAGCTTTCTTT. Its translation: CAWSVAENYLAPPEAFF.

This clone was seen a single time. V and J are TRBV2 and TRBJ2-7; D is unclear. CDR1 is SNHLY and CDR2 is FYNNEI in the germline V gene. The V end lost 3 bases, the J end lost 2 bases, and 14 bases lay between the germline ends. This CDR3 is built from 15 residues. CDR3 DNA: TGTGCCAGCAGTGACTTCGGCCAGGCAACCTACGAGCAGTACTTC. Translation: CASSDFGQATYEQYF. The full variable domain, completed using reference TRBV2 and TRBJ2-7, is EPEVTQTPSHQVTQMGQEVILRCVPISNHLYFYWYRQILGQKVEFLVSFYNNEISEKSEIFDDQFSVERPDGSNFTLKIRSTKLEDSAMYFCASSDFGQATYEQYFGPGTRLTVT.

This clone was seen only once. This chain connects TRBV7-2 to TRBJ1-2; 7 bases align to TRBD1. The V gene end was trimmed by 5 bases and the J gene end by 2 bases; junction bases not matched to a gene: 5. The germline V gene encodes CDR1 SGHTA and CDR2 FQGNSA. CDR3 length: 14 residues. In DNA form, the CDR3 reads TGTGCCAGCAGCCTGGACAGGCTAAACTATGGCTACACCTTC. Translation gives CASSLDRLNYGYTF.

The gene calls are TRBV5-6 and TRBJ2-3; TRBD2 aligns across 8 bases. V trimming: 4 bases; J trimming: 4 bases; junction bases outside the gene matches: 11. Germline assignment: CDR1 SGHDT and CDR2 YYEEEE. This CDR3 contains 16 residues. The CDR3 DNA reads TGTGCCAGCAGCCCTAGACAGCGGGGGCTTGCAGATACGCAGTATTTT. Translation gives CASSPRQRGLADTQYF.

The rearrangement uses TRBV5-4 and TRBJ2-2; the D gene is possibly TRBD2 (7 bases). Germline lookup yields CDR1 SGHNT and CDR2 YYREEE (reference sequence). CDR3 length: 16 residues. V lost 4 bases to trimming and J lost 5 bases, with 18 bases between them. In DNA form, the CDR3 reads TGTGCCAGCAGCCAACTCCGGGGGGCAGAAACCGGGGAGCTGTTTTTT. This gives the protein CASSQLRGAETGELFF.

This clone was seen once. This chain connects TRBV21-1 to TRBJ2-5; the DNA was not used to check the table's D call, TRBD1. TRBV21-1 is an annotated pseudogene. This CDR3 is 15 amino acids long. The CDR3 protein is CASSKDLPRGETQYF. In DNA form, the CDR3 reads TGTGCCAGCAGCAAAGATCTTCCCAGGGGGGAGACCCAGTACTTC.